This TCR beta chain is from a study of cytomegalovirus exposure and HLA in healthy donors (dated by TCRdb to about 2017). Regarding the research as a whole: An earlier analysis of some 620 of the donors reported 276 Gb of sequence data and 95 million to 120 million unique TCR beta sequences obtained from about 200 million T cells. The study profiled the T cell repertoires of hundreds of subjects by immunosequencing and related them to cytomegalovirus serostatus. Among the approximately 400 genotyped donors, approximately 82% belonged to the genetic ancestry cluster associated with self-reported Caucasian donors. Every repertoire in the discovery cohort had been generated on one and the same sequencing platform. Roughly 300 gigabases of sequencing data and 80 million or so unique TCR sequences were included in an early release covering roughly 600 HLA-typed donors. In the later analysis, no new phenotypic data were used to find candidate immune exposures; instead, reliance was placed on TCR beta sequences and their occurrence across donors. Donor age, sex, ethnicity and CMV serostatus were compiled alongside the repertoire data. An earlier analysis of approximately 500 of the donors applied high-throughput TCR beta sequencing to assess whether each TCR beta V gene segment acted as functional or pseudogenic. High-throughput TCR immunosequencing, statistical association of individual TCRs with disease status, and machine learning were combined to predict cytomegalovirus infection status. Besides the first cohort of 500 to 700 subjects, a separate validation cohort made up of 120 different subjects was used. The study was designed to test whether signatures of past pathogen exposure could be identified by cataloging public T cell receptors. A later genetic analysis took genome-wide SNP genotypes for about 65% of the 666 donors and used that subset as a discovery cohort. In a later analysis, previously published TCR beta repertoires from several hundred donors were re-analyzed and high-resolution HLA genotyping was added so that TCR occurrence patterns could be studied. On average, about 200,000 unique TCR beta nucleotide sequences were sequenced per donor among 398 genotyped donors of the cohort, with about 19% of those sequences being non-productive. Roughly five DR-DQ haplotypes were handled as single units for association and clustering because linkage in the cohort was strong. Typing coverage varied by locus: about 629-640 donors for A, B, C, DRB1 and DQB1; approximately 560 for DQA1; around 570 for DPA1; about 450 for DPB1. Class I and class II HLA loci were covered by the typing at four-digit resolution.

The cohort consisted of 650 to 700 healthy bone marrow donors. At the time of sampling, every cohort member was nominally healthy, though immune exposures that went unrecorded were likely present. The donor tested CMV seronegative and was one of the 352 seronegative cohort members. Each donor provided a peripheral blood sample, and peripheral blood mononuclear cells were used for TCR beta sequencing. Genomic DNA extraction from the blood cell samples was performed with the Qiagen DNeasy Blood Extraction Kit. As for this clone: The antigen it recognizes is unknown.

Overall study outcomes, separate from this receptor: A later genetic analysis reported fewer N-insertions in productive TCRs among donors in an Asian-associated ancestry cluster than the roughly 620-donor mean. In a later analysis, several top co-occurrence clusters were reported to appear linked to parvovirus B19, influenza, CMV and Epstein-Barr virus. A group of highly shared sequence variants was considered likely to be a technical artifact of the sequencing pipeline. In a later analysis, HLA-associated TCR beta chains were found to be more clonally expanded and to have lower generation probabilities than equally common non-associated chains. A later analysis found that most CMV-associated TCR beta chains appeared HLA-restricted, with HLA associations seemingly driven largely by CMV exposure. HLA typing was unavailable for some donors at each locus, so association tests used only the typed subset. Linkage disequilibrium might explain the correlated functional status among segregating V segments, but an unknown experimental factor could not be ruled out. A few of the identified cytomegalovirus-associated TCR beta chains were confirmed in vitro to be specific for cytomegalovirus antigens. An earlier analysis of approximately 600 of the donors showed that most TCR beta V segments appeared in productive rearrangements either about 87% or about 30% of the time, which broadly matched IMGT annotations. Presence/absence analyses assumed roughly uniform sequencing depth across donors, an assumption that may not hold. When HLA alleles, especially DR and DQ, strongly co-occurred, attributing TCR associations to individual alleles was difficult. Because the 87-base-pair reads could not distinguish some IMGT-functional V segments, including TRBV6-2 and TRBV6-3, those segments were excluded. This cohort had only TCR beta chains sequenced, and the lack of alpha or paired-chain data limited which features could be detected. A further reported finding was that TCR beta sequences accurately predicted the HLA-A and HLA-B alleles for most subjects in the first cohort. The authors suggested that the approach could potentially be extended to other disease states and immunological phenotypes. At a false discovery rate of 0.05, a later analysis linked under 20,000 TCR beta sequences to specific HLA alleles. Because counts were too low, some 17 rarely observed V segments, including chromosome 9 orphons, were excluded from the earlier analysis of roughly 580 of the donors. V-gene and J-gene trimming of TCR beta chains was associated with a missense DCLRE1C variant in a later genetic analysis, and the association was replicated in an independent cohort. The study gave a list of about 150 TCR beta chains associated with cytomegalovirus. The classifier was reported to diagnose cytomegalovirus status with high specificity and sensitivity in both the original and validation cohorts. In a later analysis, TCR association rates were found to vary across HLA loci, with the most associated TCRs seen for DRB1 alleles and the fewest for HLA-C alleles. For the cohort, immune exposure information was limited to CMV serostatus. While some public TCRs were present in many individuals, most TCR sequences turned up only very rarely across donors.

Cut back by 4 bases and 6 bases, the V and J ends lie 19 bases apart. From cysteine to phenylalanine, the CDR3 is 16 amino acids long. The entry retains the CDR3 DNA only, 48 bases that are in frame from base 1. Per the germline V gene, SGDLS is the CDR1 and YYNGEE is the CDR2. Libraries were prepared through the immunoSEQ multiplex PCR assay. The multiplex PCR relied on a mix of 60 forward primers for TCR Vbeta segments and 13 reverse primers for TCR Jbeta segments. Amplification of the CDR3 region of rearranged TCR beta genes was performed with a multiplex PCR assay on genomic DNA. On the Illumina HiSeq System, the amplified TCR beta libraries were sequenced as 87-base-pair reads. Concerning the study's data processing: A later analysis tallied roughly 78 million unique TCR beta chains across the 610 or so repertoires, and roughly 11 million of those chains were shared by two or more donors. Raw reads were error-corrected and collapsed into unique sequences by a nearest-neighbor algorithm in which closely related sequences were merged to remove PCR and sequencing errors. To assign V, D and J gene segments, CDR3 sequences were aligned to IMGT reference sequences. For a sequence to be retained, a match of at least six nucleotides was required to both a V gene segment and a J gene segment. A rearrangement was called productive if the CDR3 had no stop codons and remained in frame with V and J, and every other rearrangement was called non-productive. Following IMGT convention, CDR3 was defined as the stretch from the second conserved V-encoded cysteine up to the conserved J-encoded phenylalanine. In an earlier analysis of around 570 of the donors, sequences lacking an unambiguous match to a single V gene segment were excluded. In an earlier analysis of around 600 of the donors, V segments were called functional above 56.7% productive rearrangements and were called segregating when the between-donor standard deviation exceeded 5%. A statistical classification framework was built for diagnosing cytomegalovirus status from the catalog of TCR beta chain sequences. A later analysis assigned V and J genes by comparing TCR nucleotide sequences with IMGT/GENE-DB human TR gene sequences. The TCRdist pipeline was used in a later analysis to assign CDR3 sequences and most-parsimonious VDJ recombination scenarios. In a later analysis, each TCR beta chain was defined by its CDR3 amino acid sequence together with its V-gene family, and reads lacking a unique V-gene family were excluded. A later analysis removed 592 highly shared, low-generation-probability nucleotide sequences to deal with suspected cross-contamination and a sequencing artifact. A later analysis calculated a clonal expansion index for each public chain from normalized within-repertoire ranks of inferred template counts. In a later analysis, generation probabilities were computed with a VDJ recombination model fitted to out-of-frame rearrangements, and the resulting probabilities were checked against IGoR. In a later analysis, TCR-TCR, TCR-HLA and TCR-CMV co-occurrence was scored with hypergeometric tests, and a repertoire-size bias correction was applied to TCR pairs. False discovery rates were estimated in a later analysis by permuting HLA or CMV assignments 20 times. In a later analysis, co-occurring TCRs were grouped using DBSCAN, and TCRdist sequence similarity was added for clustering within HLA-allele-positive subsets. Co-occurrence clustering excluded repertoires with fewer than 30,000 or more than 120,000 public chains, plus five with anomalous nucleotide sharing. TCRdb retrieved this table from immuneACCESS and kept in-frame rearrangements only. Not all clones are present; in checked studies, unresolved V genes account for under half, and no reason is known for the remainder. V, J and clone size are those of that table, while D and trimming were read from the DNA. This sample's table lists about 67,000 clones. The biggest ten clones account for 1.5% to 2% of the sample.

Sequenced input: PBMCs. In this chain, TRBV9 is recombined with TRBJ1-4; no D segment can be confidently identified. This receptor was taken from a woman aged 25 to 39 in good health and CMV-seronegative. The CDR3 has the sequence CASSPRGRASYEKLFF. The sequenced DNA is TGTGCCAGCAGCCCTAGAGGGAGGGCGAGTTATGAAAAACTGTTTTTT.